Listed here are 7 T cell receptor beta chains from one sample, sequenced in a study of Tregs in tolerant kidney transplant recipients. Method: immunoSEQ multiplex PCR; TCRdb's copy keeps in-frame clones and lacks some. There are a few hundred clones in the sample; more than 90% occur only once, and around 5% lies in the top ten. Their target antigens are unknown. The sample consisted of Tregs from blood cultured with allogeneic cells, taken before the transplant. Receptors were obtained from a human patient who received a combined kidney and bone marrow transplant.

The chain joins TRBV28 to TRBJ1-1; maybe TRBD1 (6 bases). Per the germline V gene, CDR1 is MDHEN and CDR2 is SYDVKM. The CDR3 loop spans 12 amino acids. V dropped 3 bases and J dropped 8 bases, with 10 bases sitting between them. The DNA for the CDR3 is TGTGCCAGCAGTTTGTCGGACAGAGAAGCTTTCTTT. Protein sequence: CASSLSDREAFF.

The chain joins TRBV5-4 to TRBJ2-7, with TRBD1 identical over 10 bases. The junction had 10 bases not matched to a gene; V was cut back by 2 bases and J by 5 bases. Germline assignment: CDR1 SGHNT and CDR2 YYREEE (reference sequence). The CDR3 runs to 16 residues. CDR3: CASSFPLGQGFDEQYF. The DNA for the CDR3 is TGTGCCAGCAGCTTCCCTCTGGGACAGGGGTTCGACGAGCAGTACTTC.

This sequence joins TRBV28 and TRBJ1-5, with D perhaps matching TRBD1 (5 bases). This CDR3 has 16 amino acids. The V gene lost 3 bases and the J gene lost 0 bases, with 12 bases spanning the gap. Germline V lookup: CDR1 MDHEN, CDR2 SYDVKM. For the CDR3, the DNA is TGTGCCAGCAGTTTCGGCAGGGCCTATAGCAATCAGCCCCAGCATTTT. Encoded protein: CASSFGRAYSNQPQHF.

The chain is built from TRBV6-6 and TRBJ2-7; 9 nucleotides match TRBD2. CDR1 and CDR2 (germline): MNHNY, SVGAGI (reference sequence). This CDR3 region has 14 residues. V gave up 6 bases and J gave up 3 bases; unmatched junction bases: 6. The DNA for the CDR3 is TGTGCCAGCAGCCATAGCGGGGGAGGCTACGAGCAGTACTTC. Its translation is CASSHSGGGYEQYF.

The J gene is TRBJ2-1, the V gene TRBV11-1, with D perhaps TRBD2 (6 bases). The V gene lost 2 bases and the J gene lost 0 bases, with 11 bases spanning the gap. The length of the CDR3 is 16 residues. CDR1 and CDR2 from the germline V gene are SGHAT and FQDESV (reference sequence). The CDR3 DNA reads TGTGCCAGCAGCTTAAGCGGGCCACCCTCCTACAATGAGCAGTTCTTC. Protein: CASSLSGPPSYNEQFF.

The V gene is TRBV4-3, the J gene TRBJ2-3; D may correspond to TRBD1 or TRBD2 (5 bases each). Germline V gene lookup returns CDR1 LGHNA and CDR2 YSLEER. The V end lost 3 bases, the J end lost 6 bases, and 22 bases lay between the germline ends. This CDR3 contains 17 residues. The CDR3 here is CASSHRLGGWRKDTQYF. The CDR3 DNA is TGCGCCAGCAGCCACCGCCTTGGGGGATGGCGAAAGGATACGCAGTATTTT.

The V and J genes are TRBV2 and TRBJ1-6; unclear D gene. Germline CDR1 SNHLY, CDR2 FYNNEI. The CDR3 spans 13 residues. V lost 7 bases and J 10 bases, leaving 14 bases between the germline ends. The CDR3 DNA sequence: TGTGCCAGCATGAGCCTAGTTGGGTCACCCCTCCACTTT. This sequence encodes CASMSLVGSPLHF.